These T cell receptor beta chains were read from a single sample in a study of T cell changes during pregnancy in multiple sclerosis. Only in-frame clones appear in the TCRdb table, and some are missing; sequencing was by immunoSEQ multiplex PCR. Here the sample spans 43,000 or so clones, around 90% being singletons. The material sequenced was PBMCs (not recorded whether the cells were cultured). These TCRs come from a female donor with multiple sclerosis, enrolled in a pregnancy study. Each CDR3 is given with its conserved first and last residue. Each record gives: CDR3 DNA, CDR3 protein, D gene, clone size, CDR3 length, V gene, J gene. The D gene is left open where the match is weak. Some rows have no size entry. The others give once, few or many, or a class for an expanded clone.

cdr3_nt: TGTGCCAGCAGCCCCCTTCTCTGGCGGAAGAACAGGTACTACGAGCAGTACTTC
cdr3_aa: CASSPLLWRKNRYYEQYF
d_call: -
clone_size: -
cdr3_length: 18
v_call: TRBV11-1
j_call: TRBJ2-7

cdr3_nt: TGTGCCAGCAGTTACTCTAGCCTAGCAGGCGATACGCAGTATTTT
cdr3_aa: CASSYSSLAGDTQYF
d_call: -
clone_size: -
cdr3_length: 15
v_call: TRBV6-5
j_call: TRBJ2-3

cdr3_nt: TGTGCCAGCAGGAAACTAGCGGGAGGCCTTAGCTCTGGGGCCAACGTCCTGACTTTC
cdr3_aa: CASRKLAGGLSSGANVLTF
d_call: TRBD2
clone_size: -
cdr3_length: 19
v_call: TRBV28
j_call: TRBJ2-6

cdr3_nt: TGTGCCAGCAGCTTGACAGGGGAGGAGTACACTGAAGCTTTCTTT
cdr3_aa: CASSLTGEEYTEAFF
d_call: TRBD1
clone_size: -
cdr3_length: 15
v_call: TRBV11-2
j_call: TRBJ1-1

cdr3_nt: TGTGCCAGCAGTGAATTGGAGTGGTATGGCTACACCTTC
cdr3_aa: CASSELEWYGYTF
d_call: -
clone_size: -
cdr3_length: 13
v_call: TRBV6-1
j_call: TRBJ1-2

cdr3_nt: TGCAGCGTTGAAGATCGCCGGGAGCAGTACTTC
cdr3_aa: CSVEDRREQYF
d_call: -
clone_size: -
cdr3_length: 11
v_call: TRBV29-1
j_call: TRBJ2-7

cdr3_nt: TGTGCCAGCAGCCAAGTGTGGGAGACCCAGTACTTC
cdr3_aa: CASSQVWETQYF
d_call: -
clone_size: once
cdr3_length: 12
v_call: TRBV14
j_call: TRBJ2-5

cdr3_nt: TGTGCCAGCAGCGTAGAGGGGATTAATGGCTACACCTTC
cdr3_aa: CASSVEGINGYTF
d_call: -
clone_size: -
cdr3_length: 13
v_call: TRBV9
j_call: TRBJ1-2

cdr3_nt: TGCGCCAGCAGCCAACCGGGACAGGGAGGCGCGGGCGGCTCCTACAATGAGCAGTTCTTC
cdr3_aa: CASSQPGQGGAGGSYNEQFF
d_call: TRBD1
clone_size: -
cdr3_length: 20
v_call: TRBV4-3
j_call: TRBJ2-1

cdr3_nt: TGTGCCAGCAGGGATTGGACAGGGGGCGCGGGTGAAGCTTTCTTT
cdr3_aa: CASRDWTGGAGEAFF
d_call: TRBD1
clone_size: -
cdr3_length: 15
v_call: TRBV25-1
j_call: TRBJ1-1

cdr3_nt: TGTGCCAGCAGCTTAGTACTACAATACAATGAGCAGTTCTTC
cdr3_aa: CASSLVLQYNEQFF
d_call: -
clone_size: -
cdr3_length: 14
v_call: TRBV7-2
j_call: TRBJ2-1

cdr3_nt: TGTGCCAGCAGCTTATCACAGAACACTGAAGCTTTCTTT
cdr3_aa: CASSLSQNTEAFF
d_call: -
clone_size: few
cdr3_length: 13
v_call: TRBV7-3
j_call: TRBJ1-1

cdr3_nt: TGTGCCAGTAGTATAGCAAGGGGTGACAATCAGCCCCAGCATTTT
cdr3_aa: CASSIARGDNQPQHF
d_call: -
clone_size: once
cdr3_length: 15
v_call: TRBV19
j_call: TRBJ1-5

cdr3_nt: TGTGCCAGCAGATCTCTCGGGACTAACTCCTACGAGCAGTACTTC
cdr3_aa: CASRSLGTNSYEQYF
d_call: TRBD2
clone_size: -
cdr3_length: 15
v_call: TRBV6-6
j_call: TRBJ2-7

cdr3_nt: TGTGCCAGCACCATGGACAGAAACAATGAGCAGTTCTTC
cdr3_aa: CASTMDRNNEQFF
d_call: -
clone_size: once
cdr3_length: 13
v_call: TRBV2
j_call: TRBJ2-1

cdr3_nt: TGTGCCAGCAGTCCGTCTCGTAGCACAGATACGCAGTATTTT
cdr3_aa: CASSPSRSTDTQYF
d_call: -
clone_size: once
cdr3_length: 14
v_call: TRBV28
j_call: TRBJ2-3

cdr3_nt: TGCGCCAGCAGCTTCGGGGACTTCACAGATACGCAGTATTTT
cdr3_aa: CASSFGDFTDTQYF
d_call: -
clone_size: -
cdr3_length: 14
v_call: TRBV5-1
j_call: TRBJ2-3

cdr3_nt: TGTGCCAGCAGCCCGGACAGGGGGGGCTCTAACTATGGCTACACCTTC
cdr3_aa: CASSPDRGGSNYGYTF
d_call: TRBD1
clone_size: -
cdr3_length: 16
v_call: TRBV7-8
j_call: TRBJ1-2

cdr3_nt: TGTGCCAGCACCCACTCGGGGCTAAGCTCCTACGAGCAGTACTTC
cdr3_aa: CASTHSGLSSYEQYF
d_call: -
clone_size: -
cdr3_length: 15
v_call: TRBV28
j_call: TRBJ2-7

cdr3_nt: TGTGCCAGCTCACCACACAGTACCTACGAGCAGTACTTC
cdr3_aa: CASSPHSTYEQYF
d_call: -
clone_size: -
cdr3_length: 13
v_call: TRBV18
j_call: TRBJ2-7

cdr3_nt: TGCGCCAGCAGCCAGTACCGAGGGGCCATCAATGAGCAGTTCTTC
cdr3_aa: CASSQYRGAINEQFF
d_call: -
clone_size: -
cdr3_length: 15
v_call: TRBV4-3
j_call: TRBJ2-1

cdr3_nt: TGTGCCAGCAGTTTAGAGATCACAGATACGCAGTATTTT
cdr3_aa: CASSLEITDTQYF
d_call: -
clone_size: -
cdr3_length: 13
v_call: TRBV27
j_call: TRBJ2-3

cdr3_nt: TGTGCCAGCAGTTCACCGGGACAATCCTACGAGCAGTACTTC
cdr3_aa: CASSSPGQSYEQYF
d_call: -
clone_size: -
cdr3_length: 14
v_call: TRBV27
j_call: TRBJ2-7

cdr3_nt: TGTGCCAGCATAATACGTCGGGAGGGCCAAGAGAATGAGCAGTTCTTC
cdr3_aa: CASIIRREGQENEQFF
d_call: TRBD2
clone_size: -
cdr3_length: 16
v_call: TRBV7-9
j_call: TRBJ2-1

cdr3_nt: TGTGCCAGCAGCTTGGAACTAGCGGGATACAATGAGCAGTTCTTC
cdr3_aa: CASSLELAGYNEQFF
d_call: TRBD2
clone_size: -
cdr3_length: 15
v_call: TRBV5-8
j_call: TRBJ2-1

cdr3_nt: TGTGCCATCAGTGAGACAGGGGACGCTGGAAACACCATATATTTT
cdr3_aa: CAISETGDAGNTIYF
d_call: TRBD1
clone_size: -
cdr3_length: 15
v_call: TRBV10-3
j_call: TRBJ1-3

cdr3_nt: TGCAGCGTTGAGGGAGGGACTAGCGGAACCTACGAGCAGTACTTC
cdr3_aa: CSVEGGTSGTYEQYF
d_call: TRBD2
clone_size: -
cdr3_length: 15
v_call: TRBV29-1
j_call: TRBJ2-7

cdr3_nt: TGTGCCAGCAGCTCATCCGGGACTAGCTCCTACAATGAGCAGTTCTTC
cdr3_aa: CASSSSGTSSYNEQFF
d_call: TRBD2
clone_size: -
cdr3_length: 16
v_call: TRBV7-2
j_call: TRBJ2-1